This entry features one T cell receptor beta chain sequence. What it binds is not known. Profiled with immunoSEQ multiplex PCR; TCRdb holds only in-frame clones, not every one. The data show about 73,000 clones, roughly 80% seen once. The data were obtained in a study of glioma-infiltrating T cells after dendritic cell vaccination. General study findings and limits: The cohort had few patients with full blood and tumor sets.

Isocitrate dehydrogenase mutation was absent in all glioblastoma patients. The material sequenced was blood, taken before dendritic cell vaccination. The receptor's source is a human donor with glioblastoma.

CDR3 DNA: TGTGCCAGCAGCTCTCCCTATCTAGCGGGAGGCACAGATACGCAGTATTTT. Translating gives CASSSPYLAGGTDTQYF. This chain links TRBV7-9 with TRBJ2-3; the match to TRBD2 covers 10 bases. Germline assignment: CDR1 SEHNR and CDR2 FQNEAQ (reference sequence). The V segment lost 4 bases and the J segment 1 base; nucleotides outside the gene matches: 8. The CDR3 length is 17 residues.